These 24 T cell receptor beta chains share one sample of origin, sequenced in a study of Tregs in tolerant kidney transplant recipients. Assay: immunoSEQ multiplex PCR; the TCRdb copy retains only in-frame clones and omits some. The sample lists about 240,000 clones; more than 65% were seen once. Sequencing was carried out using CD4+ T cells from blood. These receptors were obtained from a human donor in good health.

The rearrangement links TRBV10-3 to TRBJ1-2; D unclear. V shed 4 bases and J shed 6 bases, with 12 bases lying between them. This CDR3 contains 13 residues. Germline CDR1 ENHRY, CDR2 SYGVKD. CDR3 sequence (DNA): TGTGCCATCAGTGTTGGGTCGTCAGATGGCTACACCTTC. Translated: CAISVGSSDGYTF.

V usage is TRBV29-1 and J usage is TRBJ2-7, with D perhaps TRBD2 (5 bases). The CDR3 is 11 amino acids. The ends were cut back, 5 bases at V and 3 bases at J, with 8 bases in the middle. The germline V gene has CDR1 SQVTM and CDR2 ANQGSEA. The CDR3 is CSVWTGYEQYF. CDR3 DNA sequence: TGCAGCGTTTGGACTGGCTACGAGCAGTACTTC.

V gene TRBV19 combines with J gene TRBJ1-2; D unresolved. CDR1 is LNHDA and CDR2 is SQIVND in the germline V gene (reference sequence). Trimming left V 7 bases short and J 0 bases short, with 15 bases between. This CDR3 is 15 amino acids long. This CDR3 reads CASNEWSATNYGYTF. CDR3 DNA sequence: TGTGCCAGTAACGAGTGGTCAGCAACTAACTATGGCTACACCTTC.

V and J are TRBV6-5 and TRBJ1-1; 7 positions match TRBD1. Unmatched junction bases numbered 8, after V lost 7 bases and J lost 6 bases. CDR1 is MNHEY and CDR2 is SVGAGI in the germline V gene. The CDR3 runs 13 residues. The CDR3 is CASTQGNGPEAFF. The CDR3 region has the DNA TGTGCCAGCACACAGGGGAACGGTCCTGAAGCTTTCTTT.

This rearrangement joins TRBV18 to TRBJ2-4; D may correspond to TRBD1 or TRBD2 (5 bases each). The CDR3 runs 13 residues. Germline-derived CDR1 and CDR2 are KGHSH and LQKENI. V was shortened by 3 bases and J by 9 bases, with 12 bases between the two germline ends. Written as DNA, the CDR3 is TGTGCCAGCTCACCCCCGGGACGAGGCATTCAGTACTTC. Its translation is CASSPPGRGIQYF. Using reference TRBV18 and TRBJ2-4 for the parts outside the CDR3, the full variable domain is NAGVMQNPRHLVRRRGQEARLRCSPMKGHSHVYWYRQLPEEGLKFMVYLQKENIIDESGMPKERFSAEFPKEGPSILRIQQVVRGDSAAYFCASSPPGRGIQYFGAGTRLSVL.

The chain recombines TRBV4-2 with TRBJ2-5; 11 positions match TRBD2. Germline V lookup: CDR1 LGHNA, CDR2 YNFKEQ. V shed 1 base, J shed 10 bases, and the junction held 11 bases outside the gene matches. The CDR3 runs 16 residues. The CDR3 reads CASSQAPLAGGEGQYF. Written as DNA, the CDR3 is TGTGCCAGCAGCCAAGCCCCCTTAGCGGGGGGGGAAGGCCAGTACTTC.

This clone has only one observation. The rearrangement links TRBV11-2 to TRBJ2-4; 7 nucleotides agree with TRBD2. Germline-derived CDR1 and CDR2 are SGHAT and FQNNGV. The length of the CDR3 is 16 residues. Trimming took 4 bases from V and 2 from J; bases not matched to a gene: 8. CDR3 nucleotides: TGTGCCAGCAGCTCTATACGGGAGGCCTCCAAAAACATTCAGTACTTC. Translating it yields CASSSIREASKNIQYF.

The chain couples TRBV7-9 to TRBJ1-1; D may be TRBD1 (5 bases). V was trimmed by 3 bases and J by 6 bases, leaving 14 bases between them. The CDR3 extends over 14 amino acids. From germline, CDR1 is SEHNR and CDR2 FQNEAQ (reference sequence). CDR3: CASSFIGGVPEAFF. For the CDR3, the DNA is TGTGCCAGCAGCTTCATTGGGGGGGTACCTGAAGCTTTCTTT.

The rearrangement links TRBV5-4 to TRBJ2-7, with TRBD1 matching 7 bases. The V gene end was trimmed by 3 bases and the J gene end by 7 bases; junction bases not matched to a gene: 10. The CDR3 has 14 amino acids. Germline-derived CDR1 and CDR2 are SGHNT and YYREEE (reference sequence). The CDR3 region has the DNA TGTGCCAGCAGCTGGGACAGATCCACGGGGGAGCAGTACTTC. Translating it yields CASSWDRSTGEQYF.

A remark on this clone: The junction does not match germline at one end; this may be a read error. This chain connects TRBV7-7 to TRBJ2-2; possibly TRBD1 or TRBD2 for D (5 bases each). This CDR3 is built from 14 residues. Germline-derived CDR1 and CDR2 are SSHAT and FNYEAQ (reference sequence). The CDR3 loop reads CASSLRDHTGELFF. The CDR3 nucleotides are TGTGCTAGCAGCCTCAGGGACCACACCGGGGAGCTGTTTTTT.

The chain recombines TRBV6-5 with TRBJ1-1; 7 bases are a match to TRBD1. This CDR3 spans 13 amino acids. The ends lost 10 bases at V and 5 bases at J; junction bases unmatched: 10. Germline assignment: CDR1 MNHEY and CDR2 SVGAGI. CDR3 protein: CATLRGVGTEAFF. The CDR3 DNA reads as TGTGCCACTCTCAGGGGGGTAGGGACTGAAGCTTTCTTT.

This clone was recorded a few times. The V and J genes are TRBV15 and TRBJ2-3; maybe TRBD1 (5 bases). CDR3 size: 15 residues. The germline V gene encodes CDR1 LNHNV and CDR2 YYDKDF (reference sequence). With 0 bases removed from V and 4 bases from J, the gap between germline ends came to 11 bases. The CDR3 DNA follows: TGTGCCACCAGCAGAGATGGCTGGGGCCCAGATACGCAGTATTTT. It is translated as CATSRDGWGPDTQYF.

The gene calls are TRBV5-5 and TRBJ2-5; D possibly corresponds to TRBD1 (6 bases). The germline CDR1 and CDR2 sequences are SGHKS and YYEKEE (reference sequence). Trimming stripped 3 bases from V and 9 bases from J, with 15 bases between. The CDR3 totals 13 residues. CDR3 in DNA: TGTGCCAGCAGCTACAGGGCCCGAGGGGCCCAGTACTTC. It yields the protein CASSYRARGAQYF.

The rearrangement joins TRBV5-1 to TRBJ2-5; possibly TRBD1 or TRBD2 for D (5 bases each). The germline V and J ends were trimmed by 0 bases and 5 bases, with 14 bases remaining between them. CDR3 length equals 15 residues. Germline V gene sequence: CDR1 SGHRS, CDR2 YFSETQ. The CDR3 sequence: CASSLALGEQETQYF. The CDR3 DNA reads as TGCGCCAGCAGCTTGGCCCTGGGGGAACAGGAGACCCAGTACTTC. Using reference TRBV5-1 and TRBJ2-5 for the parts outside the CDR3, the full variable domain is KAGVTQTPRYLIKTRGQQVTLSCSPISGHRSVSWYQQTPGQGLQFLFEYFSETQRNKGNFPGRFSGRQFSNSRSEMNVSTLELGDSALYLCASSLALGEQETQYFGPGTRLLVL.

The chain joins TRBV18 to TRBJ1-2; perhaps TRBD1 as D (6 bases). Germline loops: CDR1 KGHSH, CDR2 LQKENI. The CDR3 runs to 14 residues. Deletions cut 2 bases from V and 8 bases from J, with 15 bases between. CDR3 nucleotide sequence: TGTGCCAGCTCACCAATATACAGGGTAAGGGGCTACACCTTC. Translated, it gives CASSPIYRVRGYTF.

This chain connects TRBV6-6 to TRBJ1-1, with D perhaps matching TRBD1 (5 bases). The CDR3 contains 14 residues. Germline-derived CDR1 and CDR2 are MNHNY and SVGAGI (reference sequence). V lost 6 bases and J lost 0, with 11 bases in between. CDR3 sequence (DNA): TGTGCCAGCAGCCCCGGGACGGTGAACACTGAAGCTTTCTTT. Translated, it gives CASSPGTVNTEAFF.

The chain has TRBV19 and TRBJ2-1; D uncertain. The V and J ends lost 5 bases and 9 bases respectively, with 8 bases between them. CDR3 size: 11 residues. From germline, CDR1 is LNHDA and CDR2 SQIVND (reference sequence). CDR3 coding DNA: TGTGCCAGTAGTTTTACCGTTGAGCAGTTCTTC. Its protein is CASSFTVEQFF.

This chain links TRBV6-6 with TRBJ1-2, with 8 bases lining up with TRBD1. Germline-derived CDR1 and CDR2 are MNHNY and SVGAGI (reference sequence). The V gene end was trimmed by 5 bases and the J gene end by 7 bases; junction bases not matched to a gene: 9. The CDR3 is 14 amino acids. The CDR3 spells CASSRTGREVGYTF. The CDR3 DNA is TGTGCCAGCAGTCGGACAGGGAGGGAAGTTGGCTACACCTTC.

This chain joins TRBV6-5 and TRBJ2-5; possibly TRBD2 for D (5 bases). The CDR3 is 14 amino acids. The V and J ends lost 2 bases and 5 bases respectively, with 12 bases between them. Per the germline V gene, CDR1 is MNHEY and CDR2 is SVGAGI. In nucleotides, the CDR3 is TGTGCCAGCAGTTACCTAGGAGGCAAGGAGACCCAGTACTTC. Protein sequence: CASSYLGGKETQYF.

On this clone itself: Other DNA variants within this sample encode the same CDR3. The J gene is TRBJ2-5, the V gene TRBV19, with TRBD1 matching 8 bases. Germline CDR1 LNHDA, CDR2 SQIVND (reference sequence). This CDR3 has 14 amino acids. With 5 bases clipped from V and 2 bases from J, the junction kept 4 bases outside the gene matches. CDR3 sequence: CASSPGQGQETQYF. CDR3 coding DNA: TGTGCCAGTAGTCCAGGACAGGGTCAAGAGACCCAGTACTTC.

Regarding this clone: Other DNA sequences in the same sample also yield this CDR3. The chain employs TRBV9 and TRBJ1-5, with D possibly TRBD1 on 5 matching bases. CDR1 is SGDLS, CDR2 YYNGEE, per germline. The CDR3 contains 15 residues. V shed 0 bases and J shed 3 bases, with 10 bases lying between them. This CDR3 reads CASSVGGRINQPQHF. CDR3 in DNA: TGTGCCAGCAGCGTAGGGGGACGGATCAATCAGCCCCAGCATTTT.

This chain uses TRBV5-4 with TRBJ2-3, with no clear D. Germline V gives CDR1 SGHNT, CDR2 YYREEE (reference sequence). The CDR3 contains 14 residues. Trimming pared 4 bases from V and 4 bases from J, leaving 13 bases between. CDR3 nucleotides: TGTGCCAGCAGCGCCCTGTCCGGGCCAGATACGCAGTATTTT. Residues: CASSALSGPDTQYF.

V usage is TRBV27 and J usage is TRBJ1-2; D ambiguous. This CDR3 is 13 amino acids long. Trimming pared 4 bases from V and 5 bases from J, leaving 11 bases between. CDR1 is MNHEY and CDR2 is SMNVEV in the germline V gene (reference sequence). The CDR3 here is CASSSGPEYGYTF. The CDR3 DNA reads TGTGCCAGCAGTTCCGGGCCCGAGTATGGCTACACCTTC.

The rearrangement joins TRBV5-1 to TRBJ2-3; 8 bases are a match to TRBD1. CDR1 and CDR2 (germline): SGHRS, YFSETQ. After removal of 7 bases from V and 1 base from J, the junction contained 2 bases not matched to a gene. The CDR3 covers 13 residues. In nucleotides, the CDR3 is TGCGCCAGCGAGGGACAGGGCACAGATACGCAGTATTTT. Protein sequence: CASEGQGTDTQYF.